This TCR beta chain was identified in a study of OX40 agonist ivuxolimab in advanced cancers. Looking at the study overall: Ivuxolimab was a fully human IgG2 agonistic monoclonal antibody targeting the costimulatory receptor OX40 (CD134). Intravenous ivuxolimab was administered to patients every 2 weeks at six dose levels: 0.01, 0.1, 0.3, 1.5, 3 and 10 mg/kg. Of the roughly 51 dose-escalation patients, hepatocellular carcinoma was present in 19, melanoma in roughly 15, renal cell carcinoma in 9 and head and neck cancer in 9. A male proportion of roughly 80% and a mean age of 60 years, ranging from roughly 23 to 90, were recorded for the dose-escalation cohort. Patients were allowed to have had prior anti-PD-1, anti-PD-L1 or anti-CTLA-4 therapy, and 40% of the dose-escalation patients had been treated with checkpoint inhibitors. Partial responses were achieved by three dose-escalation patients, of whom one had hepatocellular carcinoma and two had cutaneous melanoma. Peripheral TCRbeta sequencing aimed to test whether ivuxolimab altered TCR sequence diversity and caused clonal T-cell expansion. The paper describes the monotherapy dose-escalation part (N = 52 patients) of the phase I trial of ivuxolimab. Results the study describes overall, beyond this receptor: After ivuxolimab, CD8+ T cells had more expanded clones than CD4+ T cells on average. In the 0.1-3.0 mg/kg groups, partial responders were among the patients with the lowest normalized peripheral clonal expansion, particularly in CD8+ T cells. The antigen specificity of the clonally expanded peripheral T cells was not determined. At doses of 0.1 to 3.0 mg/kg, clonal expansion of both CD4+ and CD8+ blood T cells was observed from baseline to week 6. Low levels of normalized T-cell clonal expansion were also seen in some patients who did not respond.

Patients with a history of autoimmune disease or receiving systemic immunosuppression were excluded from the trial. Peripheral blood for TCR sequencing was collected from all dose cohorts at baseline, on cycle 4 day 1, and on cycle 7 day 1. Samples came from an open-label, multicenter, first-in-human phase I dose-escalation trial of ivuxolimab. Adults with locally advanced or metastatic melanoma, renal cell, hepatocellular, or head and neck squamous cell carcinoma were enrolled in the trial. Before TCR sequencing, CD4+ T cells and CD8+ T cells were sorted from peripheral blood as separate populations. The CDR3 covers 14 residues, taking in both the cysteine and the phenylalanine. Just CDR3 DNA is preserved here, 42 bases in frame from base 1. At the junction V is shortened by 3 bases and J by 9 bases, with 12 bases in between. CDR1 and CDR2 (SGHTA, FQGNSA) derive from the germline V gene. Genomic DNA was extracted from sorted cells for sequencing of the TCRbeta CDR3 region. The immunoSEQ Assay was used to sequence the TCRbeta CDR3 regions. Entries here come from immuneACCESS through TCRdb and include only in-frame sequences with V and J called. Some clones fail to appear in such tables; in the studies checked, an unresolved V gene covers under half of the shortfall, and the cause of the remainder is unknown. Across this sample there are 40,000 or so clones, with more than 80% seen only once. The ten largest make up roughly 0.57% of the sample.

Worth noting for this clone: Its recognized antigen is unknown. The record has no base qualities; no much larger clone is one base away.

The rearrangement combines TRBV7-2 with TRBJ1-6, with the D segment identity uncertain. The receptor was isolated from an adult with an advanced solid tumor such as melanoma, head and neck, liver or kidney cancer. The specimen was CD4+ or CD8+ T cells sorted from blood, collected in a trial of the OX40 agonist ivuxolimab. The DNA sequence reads TGTGCCAGCAGCTTGTATAAGGCAGCTTCACCCCTCCACTTT. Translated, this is CASSLYKAASPLHF.